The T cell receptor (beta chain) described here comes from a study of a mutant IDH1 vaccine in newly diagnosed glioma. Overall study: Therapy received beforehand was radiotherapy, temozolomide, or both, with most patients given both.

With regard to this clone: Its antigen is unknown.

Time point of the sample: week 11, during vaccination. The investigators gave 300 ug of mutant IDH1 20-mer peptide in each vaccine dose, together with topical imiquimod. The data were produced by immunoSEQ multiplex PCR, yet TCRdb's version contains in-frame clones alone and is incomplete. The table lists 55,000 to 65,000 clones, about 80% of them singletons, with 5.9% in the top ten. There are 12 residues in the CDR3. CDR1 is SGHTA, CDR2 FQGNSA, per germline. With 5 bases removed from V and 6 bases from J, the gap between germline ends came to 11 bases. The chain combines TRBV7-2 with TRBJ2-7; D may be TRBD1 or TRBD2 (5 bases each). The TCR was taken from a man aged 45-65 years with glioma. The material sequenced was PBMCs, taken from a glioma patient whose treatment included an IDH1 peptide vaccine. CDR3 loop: CASSVQGPEQYF. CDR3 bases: TGTGCCAGCAGCGTTCAGGGACCCGAGCAGTACTTC.